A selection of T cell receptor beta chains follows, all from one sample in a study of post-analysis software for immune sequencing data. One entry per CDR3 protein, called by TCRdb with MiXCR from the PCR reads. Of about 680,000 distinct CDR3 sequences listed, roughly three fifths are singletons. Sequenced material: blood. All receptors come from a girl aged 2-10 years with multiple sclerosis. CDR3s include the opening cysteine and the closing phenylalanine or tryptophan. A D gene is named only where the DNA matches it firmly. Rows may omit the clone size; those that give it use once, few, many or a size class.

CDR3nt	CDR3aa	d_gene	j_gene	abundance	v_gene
TGTGCCAGCAGTTACTATTCCAGGGGGCTGGGTGGCTACACCTTC	CASSYYSRGLGGYTF	TRBD1	TRBJ1-2	NA	TRBV6-5
TGTGTCAGCAGTTACCGTAAGGACAGGATTACAGATACGCAGTATTTT	CVSSYRKDRITDTQYF	TRBD1	TRBJ2-3	NA	TRBV6-5
TGTGCCAGCAGCTTAGAGGGACAAACAAGAAATACGCAGTATTTT	CASSLEGQTRNTQYF	NA	TRBJ2-3	NA	TRBV7-2
TGCAGCGCTGGGAGCTCTGGGGCCAACGTCCTGACTTTC	CSAGSSGANVLTF	NA	TRBJ2-6	NA	TRBV29-1
TGCAGCGTCAGACGGGGTCCTGGCCAAGAGACCCAGTACTTC	CSVRRGPGQETQYF	NA	TRBJ2-5	NA	TRBV29-1
TGTGCCAGCAGCTTGGGGGCGGGAGGGAATTGGCCCCAAGAGACCCAGTACTTC	CASSLGAGGNWPQETQYF	TRBD2	TRBJ2-5	few	TRBV5-5
TGCAGTGCTAGAGCAGGGTACTACGAGCAGTACTTC	CSARAGYYEQYF	NA	TRBJ2-7	NA	TRBV20-1
TGCGCCAGCAAGGGGACTAAAATAAGCGATGAGCAGTTCTTC	CASKGTKISDEQFF	TRBD2	TRBJ2-1	once	TRBV10-1
TGTGCCATCAGTGAGAATTCAGGCAGGCAGACCCAGTACTTC	CAISENSGRQTQYF	NA	TRBJ2-5	NA	TRBV10-3
TGTGCCAGCAGCTTATCTGGCGGACAGATGTATGGCTACACCTTC	CASSLSGGQMYGYTF	NA	TRBJ1-2	NA	TRBV7-2
TGCTCCTCCACCGGGACAGACTACAATGAGCAGTTCTTC	CSSTGTDYNEQFF	TRBD1	TRBJ2-1	once	TRBV20-1
TGTGCCAGCAGCGTAGCCCCCACCGGGGAGCTGTTTTTT	CASSVAPTGELFF	NA	TRBJ2-2	few	TRBV9
TGTGCCAGCAGCTTAAGGGATAATCAGCCCCAGCATTTT	CASSLRDNQPQHF	NA	TRBJ1-5	NA	TRBV5-5
TGTGTCAGCAGTCAGAGGGACAGTTCCTACGAGCAGTACTTC	CVSSQRDSSYEQYF	TRBD1	TRBJ2-7	NA	TRBV6-6
TGCAGCGTTGAGAAGGACAGCTCCTACAATGAGCAGTTCTTC	CSVEKDSSYNEQFF	NA	TRBJ2-1	NA	TRBV29-1
TGTGCCAGCACGGCGGGACGGGGGGACAATGAGCAGTTCTTC	CASTAGRGDNEQFF	TRBD2	TRBJ2-1	few	TRBV2
TGTGCCAGCAGCCAAGATGGCCCGCCCGGGGAGCTGTTTTTT	CASSQDGPPGELFF	NA	TRBJ2-2	NA	TRBV4-2
TGTGCCAGCAGTTTAAATCCAGGACAGATCTACGAGCAGTACTTC	CASSLNPGQIYEQYF	NA	TRBJ2-7	NA	TRBV28
TGCGCCAGCAGCCAAACAGGGTCACAGAGCAATGAGCAGTTCTTC	CASSQTGSQSNEQFF	NA	TRBJ2-1	NA	TRBV4-1
TGTGCCAGCAGCTTAGCGGGACTAGCAACCAATGAGCAGTTCTTC	CASSLAGLATNEQFF	TRBD2	TRBJ2-1	NA	TRBV11-2
TGTGCCAGCAGCCCCCTTTTCCGGGACAGGGCCGGGGCCAACGTCCTGACTTTC	CASSPLFRDRAGANVLTF	TRBD1	TRBJ2-6	NA	TRBV7-6
TGCGCCAGCAGCAAGGGACAGGGGGCGCCTCTAGCCAAAAACATTCAGTACTTC	CASSKGQGAPLAKNIQYF	TRBD1	TRBJ2-4	NA	TRBV5-1
TGTGCCAGCAGTTACTCGCTAGACAGGGCTTCCTCCTACGAGCAGTACTTC	CASSYSLDRASSYEQYF	TRBD1	TRBJ2-7	NA	TRBV6-6
TGTGCCGGCTTAAGAGCAAGGGTTTCAGGGCAAGAGACCCAGTACTTC	CAGLRARVSGQETQYF	NA	TRBJ2-5	few	TRBV7-8
TGTGCCAGCTCACCGGAGAAGGATCAGCCCCAGCATTTT	CASSPEKDQPQHF	NA	TRBJ1-5	NA	TRBV18
TGTGCCAGCAAGGGGCACGAGCAGTACTTC	CASKGHEQYF	NA	TRBJ2-7	NA	TRBV12-3/TRBV12-4
TGTGCCAGCAGACCCGGGCAGGCGTCCGGCTACGAGCAGTACTTC	CASRPGQASGYEQYF	NA	TRBJ2-7	NA	TRBV6-5
TGCGCCAGCAGCTCCCCGGGACAGTCTAGCACAGATACGCAGTATTTT	CASSSPGQSSTDTQYF	TRBD1	TRBJ2-3	NA	TRBV5-1
TGCAGCGTTGAAGGGGATCCTTCCTTAAAGAAAGAGACCCAGTACTTC	CSVEGDPSLKKETQYF	NA	TRBJ2-5	NA	TRBV29-1
TGTGCCAGCACACCCAGGGGGATATCTGATACGCAGTATTTT	CASTPRGISDTQYF	TRBD1	TRBJ2-3	few	TRBV2
TGTGCCAGCAGCTTCGGGGGGAGTCAAGGCTACGAGCAGTACTTC	CASSFGGSQGYEQYF	TRBD2	TRBJ2-7	few	TRBV13
TGTGCCATCAGTGAGTCGCGAAGGGGGAGATCGGTACTAAACTCGGAGACCCAGTACTTC	CAISESRRGRSVLNSETQYF	NA	TRBJ2-5	NA	TRBV10-3
TGTGCCAGCAGCTTATCTACAGCCGTAAGCGCTTTCTTT	CASSLSTAVSAFF	NA	TRBJ1-1	few	TRBV7-2
TGTGCCATCAGCGATGGGCGGGGACAGAGGATGTCGGGCACCTTC	CAISDGRGQRMSGTF	TRBD1	TRBJ1-2	NA	TRBV10-3
TGTGCCAGCAGCCAAGAAGCGAGGCCAGCTGAAGCTTTCTTT	CASSQEARPAEAFF	NA	TRBJ1-1	once	TRBV3-1
TGTGCTAGTGAGGGGCAGAGCTCCTACGAGCAGTACTTC	CASEGQSSYEQYF	NA	TRBJ2-7	NA	TRBV12-5
TGTGCCAGCAGCCAAAACAGGGGGTACACTGAAGCTTTCTTT	CASSQNRGYTEAFF	TRBD1	TRBJ1-1	NA	TRBV3-1
TGCAGCGTTGTTGCAGGGTTGGGCACTGAAGCTTTCTTT	CSVVAGLGTEAFF	NA	TRBJ1-1	NA	TRBV29-1
TGTGCCAGCAGTTTGGCGGGGAACGCCGGGACAGAGTATAGCAATCAGCCCCAGCATTTT	CASSLAGNAGTEYSNQPQHF	TRBD1	TRBJ1-5	NA	TRBV12-3/TRBV12-4
TGTGCCAGCAGTTTGTTCGCTCTTGAAGCTTTCTTT	CASSLFALEAFF	NA	TRBJ1-1	NA	TRBV12-3/TRBV12-4
TGTGCCAGCAGCTTAAAACCAGGGGCGATCAGGAATACGCAGTATTTT	CASSLKPGAIRNTQYF	NA	TRBJ2-3	NA	TRBV7-9
TGCAGTGCTAGAGGGTCCCTCCGGGACTACAATGAGCAGTTCTTC	CSARGSLRDYNEQFF	NA	TRBJ2-1	NA	TRBV20-1
TGCAGTGCTAGAGATATCAGGACAGGGGGAAACGGCTACACCTTC	CSARDIRTGGNGYTF	TRBD1	TRBJ1-2	NA	TRBV20-1
TGTGCCACGGGGGTCGGGACAAAGACCTACGAGCAGTACTTC	CATGVGTKTYEQYF	NA	TRBJ2-7	NA	TRBV7-8
TGTGCCATCGCAGCCCAGAGACACACAGATACGCAGTATTTT	CAIAAQRHTDTQYF	NA	TRBJ2-3	NA	TRBV6-1
TGTGCCAGCACCCCTTTCGAGCGGAGCCTCCGGGAGACCCAGTACTTC	CASTPFERSLRETQYF	NA	TRBJ2-5	NA	TRBV12-3/TRBV12-4
TGCGCCAGCAGCGAGGGACAGGGGTTAGATACGCAGTATTTT	CASSEGQGLDTQYF	TRBD1	TRBJ2-3	NA	TRBV5-1
TGCAGTGCCCCTCTCGGGGGACAAGAGACCCAGTACTTC	CSAPLGGQETQYF	NA	TRBJ2-5	few	TRBV20-1
TGTGCCAGCAGTAACCCGAACACTGAAGCTTTCTTT	CASSNPNTEAFF	NA	TRBJ1-1	NA	TRBV6-2/TRBV6-3
TGCGCCAGCAGCTTGGTCGCAGGCGTTGAAGAGACCCAGTACTTC	CASSLVAGVEETQYF	NA	TRBJ2-5	NA	TRBV5-1
TGTGCCAGCAGCCCACCGGGACTAGCGTACTACGAGCAGTACTTC	CASSPPGLAYYEQYF	TRBD2	TRBJ2-7	NA	TRBV7-9
TGCAGTGCTAGGCCATCTAGCTCTGGGGCCAACGTCCTGACTTTC	CSARPSSSGANVLTF	NA	TRBJ2-6	few	TRBV20-1
TGTGCCAGCAGTTTATTCATTCCGGGACAGGGAATACTTCTCAAAAACATTCAGTACTTC	CASSLFIPGQGILLKNIQYF	TRBD1	TRBJ2-4	few	TRBV27
TGTGCCAGCAGCCAAGAATTTGGGATTTCCTACGAGCAGTACTTC	CASSQEFGISYEQYF	NA	TRBJ2-7	few	TRBV3-1
TGTGCCAGCAGCTACGGGACAGTTCATGGCTACACCTTC	CASSYGTVHGYTF	TRBD1	TRBJ1-2	few	TRBV7-9
TGTGCCAGCAGCCAAAAGGGGGGTAAAGCGACCAATGAGCAGTTCTTC	CASSQKGGKATNEQFF	NA	TRBJ2-1	NA	TRBV11-2
TGTGCCACCAGTGATTTGAAGGACAGGAGCTTCAATGAGCAGTTCTTC	CATSDLKDRSFNEQFF	TRBD1	TRBJ2-1	few	TRBV24-1
TGCGCCAGCAGCTTGGGGGCCGGGGATGAGCAGTACTTC	CASSLGAGDEQYF	NA	TRBJ2-7	NA	TRBV5-1
TGTGCCAGCAGTGAAAGGAGGGTAGAAACAGGGTTGTTCGACGAGCAGTACTTC	CASSERRVETGLFDEQYF	NA	TRBJ2-7	NA	TRBV25-1
TGTGCCAGCAGCCGCTATGGGACTAGCGGGAGACTTAACGAGCAGTACTTC	CASSRYGTSGRLNEQYF	TRBD2	TRBJ2-7	few	TRBV6-2/TRBV6-3